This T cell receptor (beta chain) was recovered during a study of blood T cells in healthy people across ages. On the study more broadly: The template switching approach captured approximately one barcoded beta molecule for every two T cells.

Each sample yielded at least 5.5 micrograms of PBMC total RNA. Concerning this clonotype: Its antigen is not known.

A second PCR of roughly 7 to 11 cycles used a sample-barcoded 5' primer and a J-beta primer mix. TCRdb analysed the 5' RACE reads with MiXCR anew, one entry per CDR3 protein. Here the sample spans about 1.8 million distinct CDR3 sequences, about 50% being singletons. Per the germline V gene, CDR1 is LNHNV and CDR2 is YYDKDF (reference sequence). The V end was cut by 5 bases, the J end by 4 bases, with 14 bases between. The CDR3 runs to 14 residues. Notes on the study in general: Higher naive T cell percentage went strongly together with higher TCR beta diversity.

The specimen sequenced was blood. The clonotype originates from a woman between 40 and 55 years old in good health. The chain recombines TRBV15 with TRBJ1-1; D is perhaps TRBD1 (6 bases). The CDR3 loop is CATSGAGEGTEAFF. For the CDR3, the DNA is TGTGCCACCAGCGGAGCAGGGGAGGGCACTGAAGCTTTCTTT.